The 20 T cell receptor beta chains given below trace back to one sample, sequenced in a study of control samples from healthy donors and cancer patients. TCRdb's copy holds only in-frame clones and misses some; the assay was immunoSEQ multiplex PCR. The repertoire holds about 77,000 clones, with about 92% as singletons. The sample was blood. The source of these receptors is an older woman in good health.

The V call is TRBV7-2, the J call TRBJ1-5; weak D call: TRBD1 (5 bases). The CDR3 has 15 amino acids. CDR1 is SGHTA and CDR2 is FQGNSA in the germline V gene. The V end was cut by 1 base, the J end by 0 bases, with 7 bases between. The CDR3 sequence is CASSLGQYSNQPQHF. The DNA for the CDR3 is TGTGCCAGCAGCTTAGGACAGTATAGCAATCAGCCCCAGCATTTT. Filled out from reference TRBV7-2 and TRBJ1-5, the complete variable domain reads GAGVSQSPSNKVTEKGKDVELRCDPISGHTALYWYRQSLGQGLEFLIYFQGNSAPDKSGLPSDRFSAERTGGSVSTLTIQRTQQEDSAVYLCASSLGQYSNQPQHFGDGTRLSIL.

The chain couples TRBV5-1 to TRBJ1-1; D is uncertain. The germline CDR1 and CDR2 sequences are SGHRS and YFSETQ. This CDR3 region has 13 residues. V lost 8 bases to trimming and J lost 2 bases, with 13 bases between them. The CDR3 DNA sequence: TGCGCCAGTACCCCAGACGGCAACACTGAAGCTTTCTTT. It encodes CASTPDGNTEAFF.

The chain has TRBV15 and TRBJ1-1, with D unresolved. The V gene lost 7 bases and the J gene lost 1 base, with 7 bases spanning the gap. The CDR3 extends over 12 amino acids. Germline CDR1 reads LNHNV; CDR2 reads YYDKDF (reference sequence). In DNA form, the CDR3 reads TGTGCCACCACACAAACGAACACTGAAGCTTTCTTT. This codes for CATTQTNTEAFF.

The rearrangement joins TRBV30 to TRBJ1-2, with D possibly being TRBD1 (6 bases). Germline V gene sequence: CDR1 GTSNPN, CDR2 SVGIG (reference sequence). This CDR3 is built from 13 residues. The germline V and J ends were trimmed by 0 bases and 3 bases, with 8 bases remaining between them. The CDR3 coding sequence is TGTGCCTGGAGTGTAAACAGGGACTATGGCTACACCTTC. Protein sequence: CAWSVNRDYGYTF.

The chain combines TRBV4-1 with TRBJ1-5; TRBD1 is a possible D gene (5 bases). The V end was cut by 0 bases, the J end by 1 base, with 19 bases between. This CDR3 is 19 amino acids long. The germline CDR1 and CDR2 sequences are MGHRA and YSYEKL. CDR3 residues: CASSQDVIRGRLSNQPQHF. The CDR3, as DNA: TGCGCCAGCAGCCAAGACGTCATACGGGGCAGATTGAGCAATCAGCCCCAGCATTTT.

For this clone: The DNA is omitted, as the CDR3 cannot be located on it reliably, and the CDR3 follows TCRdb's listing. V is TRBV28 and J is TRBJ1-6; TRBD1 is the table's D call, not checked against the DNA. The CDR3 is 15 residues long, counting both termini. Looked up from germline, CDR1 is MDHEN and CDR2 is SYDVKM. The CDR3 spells CASSTSGQGISPLHF.

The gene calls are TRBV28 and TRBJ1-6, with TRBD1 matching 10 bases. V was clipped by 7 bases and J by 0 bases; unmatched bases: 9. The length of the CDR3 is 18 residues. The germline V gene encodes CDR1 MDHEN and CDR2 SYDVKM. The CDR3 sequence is CASTKAGTGASYNSPLHF. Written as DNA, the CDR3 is TGTGCCAGCACGAAGGCCGGGACAGGGGCCTCCTATAATTCACCCCTCCACTTT. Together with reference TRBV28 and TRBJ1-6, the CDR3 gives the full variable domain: DVKVTQSSRYLVKRTGEKVFLECVQDMDHENMFWYRQDPGLGLRLIYFSYDVKMKEKGDIPEGYSVSREKKERFSLILESASTNQTSMYLCASTKAGTGASYNSPLHFGNGTRLTVT.

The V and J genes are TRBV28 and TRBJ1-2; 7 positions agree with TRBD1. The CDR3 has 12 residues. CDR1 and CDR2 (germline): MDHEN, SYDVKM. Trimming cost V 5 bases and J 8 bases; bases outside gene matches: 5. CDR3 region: CASSKGARGYTF. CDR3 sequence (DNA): TGTGCCAGCAGTAAGGGGGCGAGGGGCTACACCTTC.

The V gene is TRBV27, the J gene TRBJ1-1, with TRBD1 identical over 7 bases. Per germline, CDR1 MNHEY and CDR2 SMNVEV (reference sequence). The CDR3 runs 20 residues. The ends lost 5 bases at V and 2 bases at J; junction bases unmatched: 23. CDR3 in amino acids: CASSKRTGRASKSGNTEAFF. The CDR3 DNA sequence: TGTGCCAGCAGTAAGCGGACAGGACGAGCTTCGAAAAGTGGAAACACTGAAGCTTTCTTT.

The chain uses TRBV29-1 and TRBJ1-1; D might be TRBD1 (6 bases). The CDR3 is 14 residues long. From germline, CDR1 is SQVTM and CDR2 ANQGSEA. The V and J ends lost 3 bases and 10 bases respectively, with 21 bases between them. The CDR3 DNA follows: TGCAGCGTTGAGGGTGGTCGATTCAGGGGCACAGCTTTCTTT. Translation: CSVEGGRFRGTAFF. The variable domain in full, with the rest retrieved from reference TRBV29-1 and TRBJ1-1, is SAVISQKPSRDICQRGTSLTIQCQVDSQVTMMFWYRQQPGQSLTLIATANQGSEATYESGFVIDKFPISRPNLTFSTLTVSNMSPEDSSIYLCSVEGGRFRGTAFFGQGTRLTVV.

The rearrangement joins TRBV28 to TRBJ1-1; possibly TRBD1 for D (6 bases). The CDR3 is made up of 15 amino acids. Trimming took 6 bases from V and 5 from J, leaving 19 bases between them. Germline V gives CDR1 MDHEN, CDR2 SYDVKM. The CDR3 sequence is CASSPGGGLGTEAFF. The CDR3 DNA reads TGTGCCAGCAGCCCCGGGGGGGGGCTGGGTACTGAAGCTTTCTTT.

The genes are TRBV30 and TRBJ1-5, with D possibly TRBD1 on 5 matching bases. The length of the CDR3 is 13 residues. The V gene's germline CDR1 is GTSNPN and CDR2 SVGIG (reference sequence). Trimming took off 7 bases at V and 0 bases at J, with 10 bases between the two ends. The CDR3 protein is CAFRGSSNQPQHF. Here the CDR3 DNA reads TGTGCCTTCCGGGGCAGTAGCAATCAGCCCCAGCATTTT.

CDR3 DNA: TGTGCCAGCAGCCTGAGCTCCTATAATTCACCCCTCCACTTT. Its protein is CASSLSSYNSPLHF. The V and J genes are TRBV7-9 and TRBJ1-6; D is undetermined. Looked up from germline, CDR1 is SEHNR and CDR2 is FQNEAQ (reference sequence). Trimming took off 5 bases at V and 0 bases at J, with 5 bases between the two ends. The CDR3 is made up of 14 amino acids.

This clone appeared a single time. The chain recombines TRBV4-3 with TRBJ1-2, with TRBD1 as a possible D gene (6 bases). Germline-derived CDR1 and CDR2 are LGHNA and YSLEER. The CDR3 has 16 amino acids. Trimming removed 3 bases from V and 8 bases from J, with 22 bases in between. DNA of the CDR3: TGCGCCAGCAGCCAGTCCCCTAGGGGATGGGGGCCCGGCTACACCTTC. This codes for CASSQSPRGWGPGYTF.

The CDR3 DNA reads TGTGCCAGCAGTGACCCAGGGGTGGTTATAGAAAAACTGTTTTTT. It specifies CASSDPGVVIEKLFF. The rearrangement uses TRBV2 and TRBJ1-4; TRBD1 is a possible D gene (6 bases). Germline V CDR1 and CDR2: SNHLY, FYNNEI. Trimming pared 3 bases from V and 8 bases from J, leaving 16 bases between. The CDR3 runs to 15 residues. Complete variable domain (other parts from reference TRBV2 and TRBJ1-4): EPEVTQTPSHQVTQMGQEVILRCVPISNHLYFYWYRQILGQKVEFLVSFYNNEISEKSEIFDDQFSVERPDGSNFTLKIRSTKLEDSAMYFCASSDPGVVIEKLFFGSGTQLSVL.

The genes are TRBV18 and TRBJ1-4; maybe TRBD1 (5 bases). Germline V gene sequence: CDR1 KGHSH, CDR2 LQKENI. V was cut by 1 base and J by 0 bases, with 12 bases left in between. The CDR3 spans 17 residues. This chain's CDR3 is CASSPLDSLSTNEKLFF. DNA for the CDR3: TGTGCCAGCTCACCACTCGACAGTCTTTCAACTAATGAAAAACTGTTTTTT.

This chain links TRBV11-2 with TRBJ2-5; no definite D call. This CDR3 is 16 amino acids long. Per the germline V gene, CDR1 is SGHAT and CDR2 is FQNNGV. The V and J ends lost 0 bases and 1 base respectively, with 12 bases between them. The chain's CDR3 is CASSLEISFSQETQYF. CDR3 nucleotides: TGTGCCAGCAGCTTAGAAATCTCATTTTCCCAAGAGACCCAGTACTTC.

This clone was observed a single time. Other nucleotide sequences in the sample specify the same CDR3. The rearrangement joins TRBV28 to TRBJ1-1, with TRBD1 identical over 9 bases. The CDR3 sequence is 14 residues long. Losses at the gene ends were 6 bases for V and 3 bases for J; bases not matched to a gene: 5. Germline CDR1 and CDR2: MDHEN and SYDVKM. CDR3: CASSSGQGDTEAFF. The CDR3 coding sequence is TGTGCCAGCAGCTCGGGACAGGGCGACACTGAAGCTTTCTTT.

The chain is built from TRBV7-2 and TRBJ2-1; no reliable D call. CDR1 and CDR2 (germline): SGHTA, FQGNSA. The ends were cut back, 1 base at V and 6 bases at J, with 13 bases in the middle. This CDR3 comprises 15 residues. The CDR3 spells CASSLGSWHGNEQFF. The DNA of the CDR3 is TGTGCCAGCAGCTTAGGCAGTTGGCATGGCAATGAGCAGTTCTTC.

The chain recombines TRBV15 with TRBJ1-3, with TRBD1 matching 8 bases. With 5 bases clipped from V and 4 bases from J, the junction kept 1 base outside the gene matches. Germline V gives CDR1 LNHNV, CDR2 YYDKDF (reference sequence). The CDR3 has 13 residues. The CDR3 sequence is CATSGTGGNTIYF. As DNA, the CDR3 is TGTGCCACCAGCGGGACAGGAGGAAACACCATATATTTT.